The 9 T cell receptor beta chains listed next were all sequenced from one sample in a study of Ad26.COV2.S vaccination and SARS-CoV-2 variants. Treatment here: some 20 received Ad26.COV2.S at low or high dose, single or two shots; about 5 received placebo; per-sample allocation not given. The study sampled participants on day 63 after the first vaccine or placebo injection. Data came from immunoSEQ multiplex PCR; TCRdb stores just in-frame clones and leaves some out. Of some 250,000 clones in the sample, roughly 90% were seen once. The source material was peripheral blood, sampled in a trial of Ad26.COV2.S vaccine versus placebo. These receptors were taken from a person between 18 and 59 years old who received the Ad26.COV2.S COVID-19 vaccine or a placebo.

The chain couples TRBV28 to TRBJ1-5, with D unresolved. Germline CDR1 MDHEN, CDR2 SYDVKM. Trimming took 2 bases from V and 1 from J, leaving 6 bases between them. CDR3 size: 14 residues. The CDR3 is CASSLGGSNQPQHF. The CDR3 DNA sequence: TGTGCCAGCAGTTTAGGAGGGAGCAATCAGCCCCAGCATTTT.

This rearrangement joins TRBV28 to TRBJ2-1; 7 bases are shared with TRBD1. The CDR3 sequence is 16 residues long. With 3 bases clipped from V and 6 bases from J, the junction kept 11 bases outside the gene matches. The germline CDR1 and CDR2 sequences are MDHEN and SYDVKM. The CDR3 sequence: CASSFNRGRMGNEQFF. The DNA for the CDR3 is TGTGCCAGCAGTTTCAACAGGGGCCGAATGGGCAATGAGCAGTTCTTC.

The CDR3 protein is CSVVSAGGPGYNEQFF. DNA for the CDR3: TGCAGCGTTGTATCCGCGGGAGGGCCGGGATACAATGAGCAGTTCTTC. The chain employs TRBV29-1 and TRBJ2-1, with TRBD2 matching over 9 bases. CDR1 is SQVTM and CDR2 is ANQGSEA in the germline V gene. The CDR3 runs 16 residues. V was pared by 4 bases and J by 4 bases, with 11 bases of the junction left unmatched.

The chain joins TRBV7-9 to TRBJ1-6; TRBD1 aligns across 7 bases. This CDR3 region has 15 residues. Germline V gene data show CDR1 as SEHNR and CDR2 as FQNEAQ (reference sequence). V lost 3 bases, J lost 5 bases, and 4 bases stayed unmatched. CDR3 in DNA: TGTGCCAGCAGCTTGCCGGGACAGCATAATTCACCCCTCCACTTT. Its protein product is CASSLPGQHNSPLHF.

V usage is TRBV19 and J usage is TRBJ1-1; TRBD1 matches 9 bases. V was pared by 5 bases and J by 6 bases, with 4 bases of the junction left unmatched. The CDR3 totals 13 residues. Germline-derived CDR1 and CDR2 are LNHDA and SQIVND (reference sequence). The CDR3 reads CASSGTGRAEAFF. In DNA form, the CDR3 reads TGTGCCAGTAGTGGGACAGGGAGGGCTGAAGCTTTCTTT.

This sequence joins TRBV11-2 and TRBJ2-7; no clear D gene. This CDR3 region has 16 residues. The germline V gene has CDR1 SGHAT and CDR2 FQNNGV. Trimming took 5 bases from V and 5 from J, leaving 22 bases between them. CDR3 protein: CASSRSVGSGFDEQYF. The CDR3, as DNA: TGTGCCAGCAGCCGGAGTGTGGGTTCTGGATTCGACGAGCAGTACTTC.

V and J are TRBV23-1 and TRBJ2-7; 7 bases are a match to TRBD1. TRBV23-1 is an ORF; its function is uncertain. Trimming took 0 bases from V and 0 from J; bases not matched to a gene: 8. This CDR3 is 17 amino acids long. CDR3 in amino acids: CASSQSDRDSLSYEQYF. In DNA, the CDR3 is TGCGCCAGCAGTCAATCGGACCGGGACAGCCTCTCCTACGAGCAGTACTTC.

The chain uses TRBV7-3 and TRBJ2-1; a possible D gene is TRBD2 (6 bases). The germline V gene encodes CDR1 SGHTA and CDR2 FQGTGA. The CDR3 extends over 15 amino acids. V was shortened by 5 bases and J by 12 bases, with 23 bases between the two germline ends. The CDR3 sequence is CASSPDSGGTRRQFF. DNA of the CDR3: TGTGCCAGCAGCCCGGATAGCGGTGGGACCCGGCGGCAGTTCTTC.

The chain uses TRBV5-8 and TRBJ2-5; 8 bases line up with TRBD1. V lost 4 bases and J lost 5; bases outside the gene matches: 16. The CDR3 covers 17 residues. The germline gives CDR1 SGHTS, CDR2 YDEGEE. For the CDR3, the DNA is TGTGCCAGCAGCCCGGAGTGGACAGGGCCTCATAGCGAGACCCAGTACTTC. Translation: CASSPEWTGPHSETQYF.